The 10 T cell receptor beta chains listed next were all sequenced from one sample in a study of PD-1 blockade in classical Hodgkin lymphoma. Sequencing was performed with immunoSEQ multiplex PCR; in TCRdb, only in-frame clones are kept and a portion is missing. The table has roughly 97,000 clones, roughly 88% seen once; the top ten hold 9.5% to 15%. All patients relapsed after autologous stem cell transplantation, and brentuximab vedotin exposure varied. The sequences come from peripheral blood mononuclear cells (PBMCs), collected at baseline. Receptor source: a human donor with classical Hodgkin lymphoma.

The chain recombines TRBV18 with TRBJ2-7; TRBD1 is a possible D gene (6 bases). Germline lookup yields CDR1 KGHSH and CDR2 LQKENI. V was shortened by 5 bases and J by 0 bases, with 8 bases between the two germline ends. This CDR3 comprises 13 residues. The CDR3 spells CASSGDNSYEQYF. The CDR3 DNA is TGTGCCAGCTCAGGGGACAACTCCTACGAGCAGTACTTC.

V usage is TRBV30 and J usage is TRBJ1-2, with a weak D call TRBD1 (5 bases). CDR1 is GTSNPN and CDR2 is SVGIG in the germline V gene (reference sequence). The CDR3 loop spans 13 amino acids. V dropped 0 bases and J dropped 4 bases, with 9 bases sitting between them. The CDR3 loop is CAWSVGVTYGYTF. Written as DNA, the CDR3 is TGTGCCTGGAGTGTGGGGGTCACCTATGGCTACACCTTC.

The rearrangement uses TRBV5-1 and TRBJ2-5; D is unclear. The J call may be incorrect, as the DNA end agrees better with TRBJ2-7. Germline V gives CDR1 SGHRS, CDR2 YFSETQ. The CDR3 runs 13 residues. The DNA of the CDR3 is TGCGCCAGCAGCTTGGAGGTAGGGCGCGAGCAGTACTTC. Protein product: CASSLEVGREQYF.

The chain recombines TRBV27 with TRBJ2-3, with 8 positions matching TRBD1. The germline CDR1 and CDR2 sequences are MNHEY and SMNVEV (reference sequence). J gave up 3 bases and V 5 bases, and 7 bases lay outside the gene matches. The CDR3 runs 15 residues. The chain's CDR3 is CASSQRTGLTDTQYF. CDR3 nucleotides: TGTGCCAGCAGTCAGCGGACAGGGTTGACAGATACGCAGTATTTT.

The chain joins TRBV5-1 to TRBJ2-2; 10 bases map to TRBD2. Germline CDR1 is SGHRS and CDR2 is YFSETQ. V lost 0 bases, J lost 6 bases, and 8 bases stayed unmatched. The CDR3 has 17 amino acids. CDR3 region: CASSLARLAGGSGELFF. As DNA, the CDR3 is TGCGCCAGCAGCTTGGCTCGACTAGCGGGTGGATCCGGGGAGCTGTTTTTT.

This clone was seen more than once but under ten times. V gene TRBV2 combines with J gene TRBJ2-2; D is perhaps TRBD1 (5 bases). V was pared by 3 bases and J by 6 bases, with 8 bases between. CDR1 and CDR2 from the germline V gene are SNHLY and FYNNEI. CDR3 length equals 13 residues. Here the CDR3 DNA reads TGTGCCAGCAGTGATCAGGGATCCGGGGAGCTGTTTTTT. This sequence encodes CASSDQGSGELFF.

This chain uses TRBV4-3 with TRBJ2-7; tentative D call: TRBD2 (5 bases). Germline V gene sequence: CDR1 LGHNA, CDR2 YSLEER. The V and J ends lost 0 bases and 6 bases respectively, with 15 bases between them. The CDR3 runs 15 residues. CDR3 loop: CASSQDLTGWAEQYF. The CDR3 DNA follows: TGCGCCAGCAGCCAAGATCTAACGGGATGGGCCGAGCAGTACTTC.

J is TRBJ2-1 and V is TRBV18, with TRBD2 identical over 7 bases. This CDR3 spans 16 amino acids. From germline, CDR1 is KGHSH and CDR2 LQKENI. After removal of 4 bases from V and 5 bases from J, the junction contained 11 bases not matched to a gene. CDR3 region: CASSRTLAAADNEQFF. Written as DNA, the CDR3 is TGTGCCAGCTCACGGACTCTAGCGGCCGCCGACAATGAGCAGTTCTTC. Full variable domain (rest looked up from reference TRBV18 and TRBJ2-1): NAGVMQNPRHLVRRRGQEARLRCSPMKGHSHVYWYRQLPEEGLKFMVYLQKENIIDESGMPKERFSAEFPKEGPSILRIQQVVRGDSAAYFCASSRTLAAADNEQFFGPGTRLTVL.

The V and J genes are TRBV7-6 and TRBJ2-5; D could derive from TRBD1 or TRBD2 (5 bases each). Germline-derived CDR1 and CDR2 are SGHVS and FNYEAQ. V lost 6 bases, J lost 5 bases, and 16 bases lay in between. This CDR3 is built from 14 residues. The CDR3 DNA follows: TGTGCCAGCAGGGCCGGGACCGAGTTCGAGACCCAGTACTTC. Amino acids: CASRAGTEFETQYF.

The chain has TRBV2 and TRBJ2-3; 7 bases are shared with TRBD2. The germline gives CDR1 SNHLY, CDR2 FYNNEI. The CDR3 covers 16 residues. With V trimmed by 8 bases and J by 4 bases, 15 bases remained unmatched. CDR3 bases: TGTGCCAGCTTGTCCGGGACTAAATTTCTCGCAGATACGCAGTATTTT. This encodes CASLSGTKFLADTQYF.